This passage covers 20 T cell receptor beta chains from one sample sequenced in a study of T cells in Graves' hyperthyroidism and ophthalmopathy. TCR beta CDR3 regions were amplified from RNA. First-round RT-PCR with HTBI primers amplified the TCR CDR3 region. TCRdb itself ran the multiplex PCR reads through MiXCR, one entry per CDR3 protein. The sample has about 720,000 distinct CDR3 sequences, about 19% seen once. Sequencing input: blood. Receptor source: a woman in her forties or fifties with Graves' hyperthyroidism that later progressed to Graves' ophthalmopathy.

This clonotype appeared many times. V and J are TRBV18 and TRBJ1-2, with D possibly being TRBD1 (5 bases). CDR1 is KGHSH and CDR2 is LQKENI in the germline V gene. This CDR3 comprises 13 residues. V was cut by 4 bases and J by 6 bases, with 12 bases left in between. This chain's CDR3 is CASSHLDSHGYTF. CDR3 nucleotides: TGTGCCAGCTCACACTTAGACAGCCATGGCTACACCTTC. Combining the CDR3 with reference TRBV18 and TRBJ1-2 gives the whole variable domain NAGVMQNPRHLVRRRGQEARLRCSPMKGHSHVYWYRQLPEEGLKFMVYLQKENIIDESGMPKERFSAEFPKEGPSILRIQQVVRGDSAAYFCASSHLDSHGYTFGSGTRLTVV.

This clonotype was detected many times. The rearrangement links TRBV3-1 to TRBJ2-7; 12 bases agree with TRBD2. The CDR3 spans 14 residues. The junction had 4 bases not matched to a gene; V was cut back by 4 bases and J by 6 bases. Germline CDR1 reads LGHDT; CDR2 reads YNNKEL (reference sequence). The CDR3 spells CASSPLAGGREQYF. DNA for the CDR3: TGTGCCAGCAGCCCCCTAGCGGGGGGGCGCGAGCAGTACTTC.

This clonotype was picked up many times. The genes are TRBV6-1 and TRBJ1-5; TRBD1 might be the D (5 bases). CDR1 is MNHNS and CDR2 is SASEGT in the germline V gene. The CDR3 consists of 17 residues. V lost 3 bases to trimming and J lost 0 bases, with 15 bases between them. DNA of the CDR3: TGTGCCAGCAGTGACGCCAGGGAGGTGGATAGCAATCAGCCCCAGCATTTT. Residues: CASSDAREVDSNQPQHF.

The rearrangement uses TRBV7-9 and TRBJ1-2, with 7 bases matching TRBD1. This CDR3 is 16 amino acids long. J lost 4 bases, V lost 5 bases, and 13 bases had no gene match. Germline V gives CDR1 SEHNR, CDR2 FQNEAQ (reference sequence). CDR3: CASSTPTQGEGYGYTF. In DNA form, the CDR3 reads TGTGCCAGCAGCACCCCAACGCAGGGGGAGGGCTATGGCTACACCTTC.

The sample holds many counts of this clonotype. V is TRBV3-1 and J is TRBJ1-6, with D unresolved. The CDR3 has 16 amino acids. Trimming removed 1 base at V and 0 bases at J, with 7 bases between. Germline CDR1 is LGHDT and CDR2 is YNNKEL (reference sequence). The CDR3 spells CASSQVGSSYNSPLHF. Here the CDR3 DNA reads TGTGCCAGCAGCCAAGTCGGAAGCTCCTATAATTCACCCCTCCACTTT.

This clonotype came up a few times. The chain recombines TRBV3-1 with TRBJ2-4; 7 bases are shared with TRBD1. The V segment lost 2 bases and the J segment 2 bases; nucleotides outside the gene matches: 6. Germline V lookup: CDR1 LGHDT, CDR2 YNNKEL (reference sequence). There are 16 residues in the CDR3. The CDR3 DNA follows: TGTGCCAGCAGCCAAACTGTACAGGGGTCCAAAAACATTCAGTACTTC. As protein: CASSQTVQGSKNIQYF.

This clonotype was picked up many times. The chain joins TRBV7-8 to TRBJ2-7, with 7 bases lining up with TRBD1. CDR3 length: 14 residues. J was trimmed by 2 bases and V by 5 bases; bases with no gene match: 6. Germline V CDR1 and CDR2: SGHVS, FQNEAQ. The CDR3 spells CASSQQGITYEQYF. CDR3 nucleotide sequence: TGTGCCAGCAGCCAACAGGGGATTACCTACGAGCAGTACTTC.

Many counts were recorded for this clonotype. The chain employs TRBV2 and TRBJ1-5; D perhaps matches TRBD1 (6 bases). CDR3 length equals 15 residues. The V gene's germline CDR1 is SNHLY and CDR2 FYNNEI. V was trimmed by 6 bases and J by 7 bases, leaving 19 bases between them. The CDR3 loop reads CASRRGAGAQQPQHF. Written as DNA, the CDR3 is TGTGCCAGCAGGAGGGGCGCAGGGGCCCAGCAGCCCCAGCATTTT.

This clonotype appeared many times. This chain links TRBV20-1 with TRBJ2-7, with TRBD1 matching 11 bases. Germline lookup yields CDR1 DFQATT and CDR2 SNEGSKA (reference sequence). J lost 7 bases, V lost 5 bases, and 7 bases had no gene match. The CDR3 is made up of 13 amino acids. Here the CDR3 DNA reads TGCAGTGCTTCCCCGGGACAGGGGGAAGAGCAGTACTTC. Its translation: CSASPGQGEEQYF.

This clonotype has only a few counts. The V and J genes are TRBV10-3 and TRBJ1-2; D ambiguous. CDR3 length: 15 amino acids. Per germline, CDR1 ENHRY and CDR2 SYGVKD. Trimming pared 1 base from V and 1 base from J, leaving 10 bases between. CDR3 bases: TGTGCCATCAGTGAGTGGGGAGGGAGTAACTATGGCTACACCTTC. Protein: CAISEWGGSNYGYTF.

This sequence joins TRBV19 and TRBJ1-5; TRBD1 aligns across 8 bases. Germline V gene data show CDR1 as LNHDA and CDR2 as SQIVND (reference sequence). J lost 5 bases, V lost 6 bases, and 9 bases had no gene match. The length of the CDR3 is 15 residues. CDR3 in DNA: TGTGCCAGTAGCCTTCGGAACAGGGGGGATCAGCCCCAGCATTTT. Protein sequence: CASSLRNRGDQPQHF.

This clonotype was observed many times. This chain joins TRBV6-1 and TRBJ1-2, with a weak D call TRBD1 (5 bases). The CDR3 loop spans 14 amino acids. Germline CDR1 is MNHNS and CDR2 is SASEGT. The V and J ends lost 3 bases and 0 bases respectively, with 8 bases between them. The CDR3 sequence: CASSESGANYGYTF. CDR3 in DNA: TGTGCCAGCAGTGAGTCGGGGGCTAACTATGGCTACACCTTC.

V gene TRBV19 combines with J gene TRBJ2-3; 8 bases fit TRBD2. The junction had 9 bases not matched to a gene; V was cut back by 4 bases and J by 0 bases. This CDR3 has 17 amino acids. CDR1 LNHDA and CDR2 SQIVND come from the germline V gene (reference sequence). The CDR3 loop is CASSKTGTRASTDTQYF. The CDR3 DNA sequence: TGTGCCAGTAGTAAAACCGGGACTAGGGCTAGCACAGATACGCAGTATTTT.

This clonotype occurred many times. The V gene is TRBV5-1, the J gene TRBJ2-2, with D tentatively TRBD1 (6 bases). Germline V gene lookup returns CDR1 SGHRS and CDR2 YFSETQ. This CDR3 is 15 amino acids long. The V gene lost 0 bases and the J gene lost 5 bases, with 11 bases spanning the gap. The CDR3 spells CASSLVGALTGELFF. CDR3 in DNA: TGCGCCAGCAGCTTGGTGGGGGCACTGACCGGGGAGCTGTTTTTT. The variable domain in full, with the rest retrieved from reference TRBV5-1 and TRBJ2-2, is KAGVTQTPRYLIKTRGQQVTLSCSPISGHRSVSWYQQTPGQGLQFLFEYFSETQRNKGNFPGRFSGRQFSNSRSEMNVSTLELGDSALYLCASSLVGALTGELFFGEGSRLTVL.

The chain joins TRBV14 to TRBJ2-6; tentative D call: TRBD1 (5 bases). CDR3 length: 18 residues. V was pared by 2 bases and J by 0 bases, with 14 bases between. Germline loops: CDR1 SGHDN, CDR2 FVKESK. In DNA, the CDR3 is TGTGCCAGCAGCCAATTTCACAGGTTGTACTCTGGGGCCAACGTCCTGACTTTC. This codes for CASSQFHRLYSGANVLTF.

This clonotype was counted at least ten times. V and J are TRBV3-1 and TRBJ2-1; D unresolved. Germline V CDR1 and CDR2: LGHDT, YNNKEL (reference sequence). V gave up 3 bases and J gave up 9 bases, with 12 bases separating them. This CDR3 has 13 residues. The CDR3 here is CASSQGRVFEQFF. The CDR3 DNA follows: TGTGCCAGCAGCCAGGGAAGAGTTTTTGAGCAGTTCTTC.

This clonotype was detected ten times or more. The V and J genes are TRBV20-1 and TRBJ2-3; no firm D call. CDR1 and CDR2 (germline): DFQATT, SNEGSKA (reference sequence). Trimming left V 1 base short and J 0 bases short, with 11 bases between. The CDR3 covers 15 residues. This CDR3 is CSARVGESSTDTQYF. As DNA, the CDR3 is TGCAGTGCTAGAGTGGGTGAATCTAGCACAGATACGCAGTATTTT.

This clonotype has ten or more counts. V is TRBV7-2 and J is TRBJ2-7, with 8 bases that match TRBD1. Germline V gene lookup returns CDR1 SGHTA and CDR2 FQGNSA. This CDR3 has 14 residues. Unmatched junction bases numbered 6, after V lost 3 bases and J lost 5 bases. The CDR3: CASSFHGQGDEQYF. CDR3 DNA sequence: TGTGCCAGCAGCTTCCATGGACAGGGCGACGAGCAGTACTTC.

This clonotype was observed a few times. CDR3 coding DNA: TGTGCCAGCAGTTCCCGCGGACAGGGGGAATACAATGAGCAGTTCTTC. Translating gives CASSSRGQGEYNEQFF. This chain joins TRBV6-2 or TRBV6-3 and TRBJ2-1; TRBD1 agrees at 10 bases. This CDR3 contains 16 residues. With V trimmed by 4 bases and J by 4 bases, 7 bases remained unmatched. Per germline, CDR1 MNHEY and CDR2 SVGEGT.

This clonotype was counted at least ten times. The V gene is TRBV20-1, the J gene TRBJ2-3; D might be TRBD2 (6 bases). The CDR3 has 14 residues. The germline CDR1 and CDR2 sequences are DFQATT and SNEGSKA (reference sequence). V lost 3 bases to trimming and J lost 0 bases, with 10 bases between them. The CDR3 sequence: CSASGGASTDTQYF. CDR3 in DNA: TGCAGTGCTAGCGGGGGTGCTAGCACAGATACGCAGTATTTT.